The 19 T cell receptor beta chains in this list originate from one sample, sequenced in a study of cytomegalovirus exposure and HLA in healthy donors. PCR amplification relied on 60 Vbeta primers (plus 13 Jbeta primers). TCRdb's table, derived via immunoSEQ multiplex PCR, lists solely in-frame clones and lacks some. The data show more than 70,000 clones, 77% seen once. The sample taken for sequencing was PBMCs. These receptors all come from a boy younger than 18 in good health and CMV-seronegative.

CDR3 nucleotides: TGTGCCAGCTCACCACGTACAGACAACTACGAGCAGTACTTC. Residues: CASSPRTDNYEQYF. The rearrangement uses TRBV18 and TRBJ2-7; no definite D call. Trimming took off 1 base at V and 3 bases at J, with 10 bases between the two ends. This CDR3 is 14 amino acids long. CDR1 KGHSH and CDR2 LQKENI come from the germline V gene.

This clone was detected a few times. The V call is TRBV7-3, the J call TRBJ1-2, with unresolved D. The germline V and J ends were trimmed by 3 bases and 7 bases, with 12 bases remaining between them. CDR3 length: 13 residues. Per germline, CDR1 SGHTA and CDR2 FQGTGA. This CDR3 reads CASSLTPNTGYTF. In DNA form, the CDR3 reads TGTGCCAGCAGCTTGACTCCAAACACTGGCTACACCTTC.

This clone occurred a few times. V usage is TRBV7-2 and J usage is TRBJ1-5; D is unresolved. V was pared by 4 bases and J by 0 bases, with 13 bases between. The V gene's germline CDR1 is SGHTA and CDR2 FQGNSA. This CDR3 contains 16 residues. CDR3 sequence: CASSWAGTSSNQPQHF. The CDR3 DNA sequence: TGTGCCAGCAGCTGGGCCGGCACTTCTAGCAATCAGCCCCAGCATTTT. Variable domain in full (rest from reference TRBV7-2 and TRBJ1-5): GAGVSQSPSNKVTEKGKDVELRCDPISGHTALYWYRQSLGQGLEFLIYFQGNSAPDKSGLPSDRFSAERTGGSVSTLTIQRTQQEDSAVYLCASSWAGTSSNQPQHFGDGTRLSIL.

This clone was seen once. V and J are TRBV27 and TRBJ1-1; a possible D gene is TRBD1 (5 bases). V lost 4 bases and J lost 1, with 10 bases in between. CDR3 length equals 14 residues. The germline CDR1 and CDR2 sequences are MNHEY and SMNVEV (reference sequence). CDR3 sequence reads: CASSWRRGNTEAFF. The CDR3 coding sequence is TGTGCCAGCAGTTGGAGGAGGGGGAACACTGAAGCTTTCTTT.

This clone appeared a few times. V is TRBV6-5 and J is TRBJ2-6; TRBD1 is a possible D gene (5 bases). Per germline, CDR1 MNHEY and CDR2 SVGAGI. The CDR3 is made up of 14 amino acids. The V end lost 5 bases, the J end lost 4 bases, and 9 bases lay between the germline ends. The CDR3 nucleotides read TGTGCCAGCAGTCCCAGGGCCGGGGCCAACGTCCTGACTTTC. This encodes CASSPRAGANVLTF.

The chain combines TRBV30 with TRBJ2-7; tentatively, D is TRBD1 (6 bases). Looked up from germline, CDR1 is GTSNPN and CDR2 is SVGIG (reference sequence). This CDR3 spans 14 amino acids. Trimming removed 4 bases at V and 3 bases at J, with 16 bases between. The CDR3 DNA sequence: TGTGCCTGGAAGGGACAAGGTGTTCGCTACGAGCAGTACTTC. Amino acids: CAWKGQGVRYEQYF.

The chain joins TRBV14 to TRBJ1-1; 8 nucleotides line up with TRBD1. After removal of 5 bases from V and 4 bases from J, the junction contained 9 bases not matched to a gene. Germline loops: CDR1 SGHDN, CDR2 FVKESK. This CDR3 has 15 residues. CDR3 DNA: TGTGCCAGCAGCACCACAGGGGGATTAAGCACTGAAGCTTTCTTT. It codes for CASSTTGGLSTEAFF.

The rearrangement joins TRBV10-1 to TRBJ2-7; 8 bases align to TRBD2. There are 14 residues in the CDR3. CDR1 and CDR2 from the germline V gene are WNHNN and SYGVQD (reference sequence). V was pared by 2 bases and J by 3 bases, with 3 bases of the junction left unmatched. The CDR3 here is CASSESGGNYEQYF. CDR3 bases: TGCGCCAGCAGTGAGAGCGGGGGCAACTACGAGCAGTACTTC.

This rearrangement joins TRBV6-4 to TRBJ1-2; D may be TRBD1 (5 bases). The CDR3 covers 16 residues. The V end lost 4 bases, the J end lost 3 bases, and 18 bases lay between the germline ends. Germline loops: CDR1 MRHNA, CDR2 SNTAGT. As DNA, the CDR3 is TGTGCCAGCAGTGCCGAGCCCCAGGGAGGAGACTATGGCTACACCTTC. This sequence encodes CASSAEPQGGDYGYTF.

V gene TRBV4-3 combines with J gene TRBJ2-7; 7 nucleotides agree with TRBD1. From germline, CDR1 is LGHNA and CDR2 YSLEER. The CDR3 has 14 residues. The V and J ends lost 5 bases and 4 bases, in that order; junction bases with no gene match: 8. CDR3 amino acids: CASSGGQLLYEQYF. The CDR3 DNA follows: TGCGCCAGCAGCGGGGGACAGCTTCTTTACGAGCAGTACTTC.

The CDR3 sequence is CSVGQGPGGYTF. The CDR3 DNA sequence: TGCAGCGTTGGGCAGGGCCCAGGAGGCTACACCTTC. The genes are TRBV29-1 and TRBJ1-2, with a possible D match to TRBD1 (5 bases). The germline gives CDR1 SQVTM, CDR2 ANQGSEA. This CDR3 region has 12 residues. V was shortened by 4 bases and J by 8 bases, with 14 bases between the two germline ends.

The chain uses TRBV19 and TRBJ2-1; 10 bases fit TRBD2. Germline V gives CDR1 LNHDA, CDR2 SQIVND (reference sequence). V shed 7 bases and J 1 base; nucleotides not matched to a gene: 4. CDR3 length equals 15 residues. In nucleotides, the CDR3 is TGTGCCAGTAAGGCTAGCGGGGGATCCTACAATGAGCAGTTCTTC. As protein: CASKASGGSYNEQFF.

This clone has only a few counts. This chain uses TRBV7-2 with TRBJ2-2; 8 bases map to TRBD2. The CDR3 runs to 16 residues. The junction had 7 bases not matched to a gene; V was cut back by 5 bases and J by 2 bases. Germline assignment: CDR1 SGHTA and CDR2 FQGNSA. The CDR3 protein is CASSPRTSLNTGELFF. The DNA of the CDR3 is TGTGCCAGCAGCCCAAGGACTAGCCTCAACACCGGGGAGCTGTTTTTT.

In its sample, this clone was seen a few times. The V and J genes are TRBV18 and TRBJ1-5; 8 positions agree with TRBD1. CDR1 KGHSH and CDR2 LQKENI come from the germline V gene. The CDR3 has 14 amino acids. V lost 4 bases, J lost 3 bases, and 2 bases stayed unmatched. The CDR3 DNA is TGTGCCAGCTCACTGACAGGGGACAATCAGCCCCAGCATTTT. It is translated as CASSLTGDNQPQHF.

The chain uses TRBV18 and TRBJ2-7, with 7 bases matching TRBD2. CDR3 length equals 15 residues. V shed 0 bases, J shed 1 base, and the junction held 3 bases outside the gene matches. CDR1 and CDR2 from the germline V gene are KGHSH and LQKENI. The CDR3 sequence is CASSPPGGSSYEQYF. The CDR3 DNA reads as TGTGCCAGCTCACCACCGGGAGGGAGTTCCTACGAGCAGTACTTC.

The chain combines TRBV7-2 with TRBJ1-2; 7 bases map to TRBD1. The CDR3 runs to 15 residues. V dropped 5 bases and J dropped 6; count of bases not matched to a gene: 12. Germline CDR1 is SGHTA and CDR2 is FQGNSA. CDR3 sequence (DNA): TGTGCCAGCAGCCTGCGCGACAGGGTAAATCATGGCTACACCTTC. This sequence encodes CASSLRDRVNHGYTF. The entire variable domain, with the rest obtained from reference TRBV7-2 and TRBJ1-2, is as follows: GAGVSQSPSNKVTEKGKDVELRCDPISGHTALYWYRQSLGQGLEFLIYFQGNSAPDKSGLPSDRFSAERTGGSVSTLTIQRTQQEDSAVYLCASSLRDRVNHGYTFGSGTRLTVV.

The rearrangement uses TRBV5-1 and TRBJ1-1; 7 bases match TRBD1. CDR3 length equals 15 residues. V shed 4 bases and J 0 bases; nucleotides not matched to a gene: 6. Germline assignment: CDR1 SGHRS and CDR2 YFSETQ. CDR3 coding DNA: TGCGCCAGCAGCCCGGGGGACAGCTTGAACACTGAAGCTTTCTTT. As protein: CASSPGDSLNTEAFF.

This clone has just a few counts. The DNA of the CDR3 is TGTGCCATCAGTGAGTCGAGACCGGCGGGCAATGAGCAGTTCTTC. This encodes CAISESRPAGNEQFF. The chain recombines TRBV10-3 with TRBJ2-1, with TRBD2 as a possible D gene (5 bases). Trimming shortened V by 0 bases and J by 6 bases, and 12 bases separated the two germline ends. In germline, CDR1 is ENHRY, CDR2 SYGVKD. The length of the CDR3 is 15 residues.

This clone came up a few times. This rearrangement joins TRBV6-5 to TRBJ1-2, with a tentative D call TRBD1 (6 bases). Germline V gene lookup returns CDR1 MNHEY and CDR2 SVGAGI. There are 13 residues in the CDR3. The V gene lost 6 bases and the J gene lost 3 bases, with 11 bases spanning the gap. Here the CDR3 reads CASSLQGHYGYTF. The CDR3 DNA reads TGTGCCAGCAGCCTACAGGGCCACTATGGCTACACCTTC.